A selection of T cell receptor beta chains follows, all from one sample in a study of glioma-infiltrating T cells. TCRdb re-called the multiplex PCR reads with MiXCR, one entry per CDR3 protein. The profile shows fewer than 90,000 distinct CDR3 sequences, 20% to 25% of them singletons. The sequenced material came from glioma tissue, nonneoplastic brain tissue, or PBMCs (not recorded which). All receptors derive from a human donor with low-grade glioma or glioblastoma, undergoing nonglioma brain surgery, or in good health (not recorded which). CDR3s include the opening cysteine and the closing phenylalanine or tryptophan. Each record gives: J gene, V gene, CDR3 protein.

>TRBJ2-7|TRBV18
CASSPLPRQTYEQYF
>TRBJ1-4|TRBV6-1
CASSANSATNEKLFF
>TRBJ1-5|TRBV12-3/TRBV12-4
CASSFGTGNQPQHF
>TRBJ1-1|TRBV6-6
CAGSLGLQGTEAFF
>TRBJ1-6|TRBV27
CASTDRRGNNSPLHF
>TRBJ2-1|TRBV20-1
CSAKLGAAGQGQFF
>TRBJ2-2|TRBV29-1
CSVGQGDGGELFF
>TRBJ1-2|TRBV2
CASSANGYTF
>TRBJ1-5|TRBV6-1
CASSSNWDGNQPQHF
>TRBJ1-5|TRBV6-1
CASRTNPGQSNQPQHF
>TRBJ2-1|TRBV6-2/TRBV6-3
CASSYPGTSWLF
>TRBJ1-1|TRBV5-5
CASSLLGRGTEAFF
>TRBJ1-1|TRBV20-1
CSARDRGFSTEAFF
>TRBJ1-6|TRBV5-1
CASRVQGLENSPLHF
>TRBJ1-2|TRBV7-2
CASSLTGEFGYTF
>TRBJ1-4|TRBV4-1
CASSYPPGRGRNEKLFF
>TRBJ2-3|TRBV20-1
CSARGRIPGTDTQYF
>TRBJ2-5|TRBV6-2/TRBV6-3
CASSSRWETQYF
>TRBJ2-3|TRBV7-9
CASSTVTDTQYF
>TRBJ2-1|TRBV20-1
CSAMKAATSYNEQFF
>TRBJ2-1|TRBV18
CASSGLAGLYNEQFF
>TRBJ2-7|TRBV4-1
CASSQKTGGDPYEQYF
>TRBJ1-2|TRBV20-1
CSASRTVNYGYTF
>TRBJ2-1|TRBV6-1
CASMGGSSYNEQFF
>TRBJ1-1|TRBV11-2
CASSRRVNTEAFF
>TRBJ1-1|TRBV28
CASSVSRSEAFF
>TRBJ1-1|TRBV7-9
CASRQGLNTEAFF
>TRBJ2-1|TRBV3-1
CASSRRGQGSNEQFF
>TRBJ1-2|TRBV27
CATRTGGKGGYTF
>TRBJ2-7|TRBV5-1
CASSLTNADSYEQYF
>TRBJ2-1|TRBV4-1
CASSQVRADNEQFF
>TRBJ1-1|TRBV10-2
CASSETGGKNTEAFF
>TRBJ2-7|TRBV12-3/TRBV12-4
CASRNFGGPRSYEQYF
>TRBJ2-5|TRBV25-1
CASKRQETQYF
>TRBJ2-7|TRBV10-3
CAISVGIYEQYF
>TRBJ2-4|TRBV11-2
CASSLNQNIQYF
>TRBJ2-7|TRBV2
CASSHPLNSYEQYF
>TRBJ2-7|TRBV6-2/TRBV6-3
CASSYSGEGKEQYF
>TRBJ1-2|TRBV7-9
CASTSPGGTYGYTF
>TRBJ2-7|TRBV7-9
CASSSEQGRSYEQYF
>TRBJ2-3|TRBV6-5
CASSYSGRSTDTQYF
>TRBJ2-1|TRBV20-1
CSARVRGRAGGHYNEQFF
>TRBJ1-3|TRBV4-2
CASSQDRNTIYF
>TRBJ2-3|TRBV2
CASSEVPWGLAGVADTQYF
>TRBJ2-7|TRBV3-1
CASSQLYEQYF
>TRBJ2-3|TRBV29-1
CSVPEKMTGLNTQYF
>TRBJ2-3|TRBV7-2
CASSHRGARPQYF
>TRBJ1-6|TRBV5-1
CASQREVRSNSPLHF
>TRBJ1-6|TRBV10-1
CASSESTGPYSPLHF
>TRBJ2-5|TRBV3-1
CASSQRETQYF
>TRBJ1-2|TRBV12-3/TRBV12-4
CASSLTGNYGYTF
>TRBJ2-3|TRBV5-4
CASSLEVHSTDTQYF
>TRBJ1-2|TRBV29-1
CSVDRANYGYTF